A selection of T cell receptor beta chains follows, all from one sample in a study of vaccination and CD4 T cells after COVID-19. TCRdb independently ran MiXCR on the PCR reads; one entry per CDR3 protein. The profile shows about 6,400 distinct CDR3 sequences, over 45% of them singletons. Their cognate antigens are unknown. Sequenced sample: CD4+ T cells from blood, cultured in vitro. Receptors were obtained from a human donor in good health. Both conserved end residues are part of each CDR3. Each record gives: V gene, clone size, J gene, D gene, CDR3 protein, CDR3 DNA. The D gene is left open where the match is weak. Not all rows give a size; the values are once, few, many and, for expanded clones, a class.

v_call: TRBV12-3/TRBV12-4
clone_size: .
j_call: TRBJ1-2
d_call: TRBD1
cdr3_aa: CASSLFEGADGYTF
cdr3_nt: TGTGCCAGCAGTTTATTCGAGGGGGCTGATGGCTACACCTTC

v_call: TRBV5-1
clone_size: .
j_call: TRBJ2-1
d_call: .
cdr3_aa: CASSLEGHEQFF
cdr3_nt: TGCGCCAGCAGCTTGGAGGGGCATGAGCAGTTCTTC

v_call: TRBV6-1
clone_size: few
j_call: TRBJ2-7
d_call: .
cdr3_aa: CASNGGGFGSYEQYF
cdr3_nt: TGTGCCAGCAATGGCGGAGGGTTTGGATCCTACGAGCAGTACTTC

v_call: TRBV10-3
clone_size: .
j_call: TRBJ1-1
d_call: .
cdr3_aa: CAISEGGNTEAFF
cdr3_nt: TGTGCCATCAGTGAGGGCGGGAACACTGAAGCTTTCTTT

v_call: TRBV19
clone_size: .
j_call: TRBJ2-6
d_call: TRBD1
cdr3_aa: CASSIDRGGQSFSGANVLTF
cdr3_nt: TGTGCCAGTAGTATAGATCGAGGGGGCCAATCTTTTTCTGGGGCCAACGTCCTGACTTTC

v_call: TRBV7-9
clone_size: once
j_call: TRBJ1-5
d_call: .
cdr3_aa: CASSRVGGQGLIKPQHF
cdr3_nt: TGTGCCAGCAGCCGAGTGGGGGGGCAGGGACTAATCAAGCCCCAGCATTTT

v_call: TRBV11-3
clone_size: .
j_call: TRBJ2-3
d_call: TRBD2
cdr3_aa: CASSLSGSTDTQYF
cdr3_nt: TGTGCCAGCAGTCTTAGCGGGAGCACAGATACGCAGTATTTT

v_call: TRBV20-1
clone_size: few
j_call: TRBJ1-5
d_call: .
cdr3_aa: CSVNSAPGWERPQHF
cdr3_nt: TGCAGTGTCAACTCGGCCCCCGGCTGGGAGAGGCCCCAGCATTTT

v_call: TRBV6-1
clone_size: .
j_call: TRBJ2-7
d_call: TRBD2
cdr3_aa: CASSEASGGPSEQYF
cdr3_nt: TGTGCCAGCAGTGAAGCGAGCGGGGGGCCATCCGAGCAGTACTTC

v_call: TRBV10-3
clone_size: .
j_call: TRBJ2-2
d_call: .
cdr3_aa: CAIKGDQTGNTGELFF
cdr3_nt: TGTGCCATCAAGGGGGACCAAACAGGGAACACCGGGGAGCTGTTTTTT

v_call: TRBV6-1
clone_size: few
j_call: TRBJ1-5
d_call: TRBD1
cdr3_aa: CASNYRQGSSMGNQPQHF
cdr3_nt: TGTGCCAGCAACTACAGACAGGGAAGTTCTATGGGCAATCAGCCCCAGCATTTT

v_call: TRBV2
clone_size: .
j_call: TRBJ2-1
d_call: .
cdr3_aa: CASSDPEQFF
cdr3_nt: TGTGCCAGCAGTGACCCCGAGCAGTTCTTC

v_call: TRBV6-1
clone_size: .
j_call: TRBJ1-2
d_call: .
cdr3_aa: CASRYRGIYGYTF
cdr3_nt: TGTGCCAGCAGATATCGGGGTATCTATGGCTACACCTTC

v_call: TRBV14
clone_size: .
j_call: TRBJ2-1
d_call: TRBD2
cdr3_aa: CASSLSGWEGDDEQFF
cdr3_nt: TGTGCCAGCAGCCTATCTGGGTGGGAGGGCGACGATGAGCAGTTCTTC

v_call: TRBV20-1
clone_size: once
j_call: TRBJ2-7
d_call: TRBD2
cdr3_aa: CSARTTAGTRNYEQYF
cdr3_nt: TGCAGTGCTAGAACTACGGCCGGGACTAGAAACTACGAGCAGTACTTC

v_call: TRBV30
clone_size: .
j_call: TRBJ2-7
d_call: .
cdr3_aa: CAWSVTSGEQYF
cdr3_nt: TGTGCCTGGAGTGTGACCTCCGGCGAGCAGTACTTC

v_call: TRBV28
clone_size: few
j_call: TRBJ1-2
d_call: TRBD1
cdr3_aa: CASSSHKMGGTVGGYTF
cdr3_nt: TGTGCCAGCAGTTCCCACAAGATGGGAGGGACAGTGGGGGGCTACACCTTC

v_call: TRBV5-8
clone_size: .
j_call: TRBJ2-2
d_call: .
cdr3_aa: CASSLMRTGELFF
cdr3_nt: TGTGCCAGCAGCTTAATGCGCACCGGGGAGCTGTTTTTT

v_call: TRBV20-1
clone_size: few
j_call: TRBJ1-5
d_call: TRBD1
cdr3_aa: CSLSEGQGGNQPQHF
cdr3_nt: TGCAGTCTCAGCGAGGGACAGGGGGGCAATCAGCCCCAGCATTTT

v_call: TRBV19
clone_size: .
j_call: TRBJ1-1
d_call: .
cdr3_aa: CASSSGHSRNTEAFF
cdr3_nt: TGTGCCAGTAGTAGTGGACACTCGAGGAACACTGAAGCTTTCTTT

v_call: TRBV7-8
clone_size: .
j_call: TRBJ2-5
d_call: .
cdr3_aa: CASTPGGGPTGETQYF
cdr3_nt: TGTGCCAGCACCCCTGGTGGGGGGCCCACGGGAGAGACCCAGTACTTC

v_call: TRBV27
clone_size: few
j_call: TRBJ1-5
d_call: TRBD1
cdr3_aa: CASSPLDRAGDQPQHF
cdr3_nt: TGTGCCAGCAGTCCGCTCGACAGGGCGGGCGATCAGCCCCAGCATTTT

v_call: TRBV7-9
clone_size: .
j_call: TRBJ1-1
d_call: TRBD1
cdr3_aa: CASRAKDRLGTEAFF
cdr3_nt: TGTGCCAGCAGGGCCAAGGACAGGCTAGGCACTGAAGCTTTCTTT

v_call: TRBV19
clone_size: .
j_call: TRBJ2-3
d_call: TRBD2
cdr3_aa: CASSTGGTSGTDTQYF
cdr3_nt: TGTGCCAGTAGTACCGGCGGGACTAGCGGCACAGATACGCAGTATTTT

v_call: TRBV7-9
clone_size: few
j_call: TRBJ1-5
d_call: TRBD1
cdr3_aa: CASRGGGNNQPQHF
cdr3_nt: TGTGCCAGCAGGGGAGGGGGCAACAATCAGCCCCAGCATTTT

v_call: TRBV30
clone_size: .
j_call: TRBJ1-5
d_call: .
cdr3_aa: CAWSVGHPNQPQHF
cdr3_nt: TGTGCCTGGAGTGTAGGCCACCCTAATCAGCCCCAGCATTTT

v_call: TRBV24-1
clone_size: .
j_call: TRBJ1-2
d_call: TRBD1
cdr3_aa: CATSDWGTETNYGYTF
cdr3_nt: TGTGCCACCAGTGATTGGGGGACAGAGACTAACTATGGCTACACCTTC

v_call: TRBV19
clone_size: .
j_call: TRBJ2-2
d_call: .
cdr3_aa: CASLDTGELFF
cdr3_nt: TGTGCTTCCTTGGACACCGGGGAGCTGTTTTTT

v_call: TRBV3-1
clone_size: .
j_call: TRBJ1-6
d_call: .
cdr3_aa: CASSRTRTELNSPLHF
cdr3_nt: TGTGCCAGCAGCCGAACCCGCACGGAATTGAATTCACCCCTCCACTTT

v_call: TRBV21-1
clone_size: few
j_call: TRBJ1-1
d_call: .
cdr3_aa: CASSKAGTTNTEAFF
cdr3_nt: TGTGCCAGCAGCAAAGCCGGGACTACGAACACTGAAGCTTTCTTT

v_call: TRBV7-8
clone_size: few
j_call: TRBJ2-6
d_call: .
cdr3_aa: CASSLGGAGANVLTF
cdr3_nt: TGTGCCAGCAGCTTAGGGGGTGCCGGGGCCAACGTCCTGACTTTC

v_call: TRBV24-1
clone_size: few
j_call: TRBJ2-1
d_call: .
cdr3_aa: CATSTGTVINEQFF
cdr3_nt: TGTGCCACCAGTACCGGGACCGTCATCAATGAGCAGTTCTTC

v_call: TRBV7-9
clone_size: few
j_call: TRBJ2-5
d_call: TRBD2
cdr3_aa: CASSLKVRLAGGTQETQYF
cdr3_nt: TGTGCCAGCAGCTTAAAGGTCAGGCTAGCGGGAGGAACCCAAGAGACCCAGTACTTC

v_call: TRBV20-1
clone_size: few
j_call: TRBJ1-2
d_call: .
cdr3_aa: CSAKTPYNYGYTF
cdr3_nt: TGCAGTGCTAAGACTCCCTACAACTATGGCTACACCTTC

v_call: TRBV20-1
clone_size: .
j_call: TRBJ2-3
d_call: TRBD1
cdr3_aa: CSATPPGQGAGGTDTQYF
cdr3_nt: TGCAGTGCTACTCCCCCCGGACAGGGGGCGGGGGGCACAGATACGCAGTATTTT

v_call: TRBV30
clone_size: .
j_call: TRBJ1-2
d_call: TRBD1
cdr3_aa: CAWSVKGAANYGYTF
cdr3_nt: TGTGCCTGGAGTGTTAAGGGGGCGGCTAACTATGGCTACACCTTC

v_call: TRBV10-1
clone_size: .
j_call: TRBJ2-1
d_call: .
cdr3_aa: CASTEGDCEANEQFF
cdr3_nt: TGCGCCAGCACCGAGGGCGACTGTGAGGCCAATGAGCAGTTCTTC

v_call: TRBV20-1
clone_size: .
j_call: TRBJ2-3
d_call: TRBD2
cdr3_aa: CSARQAGTKAQYF
cdr3_nt: TGCAGTGCTAGACAAGCCGGGACTAAGGCGCAGTATTTT